The next 26 T cell receptor beta chains were all read from a single sample in a study of metastatic and nonmetastatic thyroid tumors (dated by TCRdb to the early 2020s). None of the patients had been given any treatment before thyroid surgery. Library generation was performed with PCR. Sequencing took place on an Illumina HiSeq 4000. TCRdb cleaned the public reads at Q25 with fastp, built clones with MiXCR and kept in-frame beta chains. Counted in this sample were about 20,000 clones; about a third of them appeared once. The top ten constitute 29% of the sample. Sequences were obtained from tumor tissue. The receptor set was obtained from a female donor with papillary thyroid cancer or a benign thyroid nodule (not recorded which). Some clones in this sample may be carry-over from other donors' samples.

Written as DNA, the CDR3 is TGTGCCAGCAGCCAAGATCAGAACAGGGACTATGGCTACACCTTC. The encoded protein is CASSQDQNRDYGYTF. The J gene is TRBJ1-2, the V gene TRBV3-1; weak D call: TRBD1 (6 bases). Germline V gene data show CDR1 as LGHDT and CDR2 as YNNKEL (reference sequence). Deletions cut 0 bases from V and 3 bases from J, with 11 bases between. This CDR3 has 15 amino acids.

This clone was seen ten or more times. The rearrangement joins TRBV19 to TRBJ2-1; possibly TRBD2 for D (5 bases). The CDR3 runs 12 residues. Trimming cost V 3 bases and J 7 bases, with 7 bases left between them. Germline V gene sequence: CDR1 LNHDA, CDR2 SQIVND (reference sequence). The CDR3 region has the DNA TGTGCCAGTAGTATGAGAGGGAATGAGCAGTTCTTC. The encoded protein is CASSMRGNEQFF.

The chain couples TRBV7-6 to TRBJ1-1, with D possibly being TRBD1 (6 bases). The CDR3 consists of 15 residues. In germline, CDR1 is SGHVS, CDR2 FNYEAQ. V was cut by 5 bases and J by 1 base, with 14 bases left in between. CDR3 in DNA: TGTGCCAGCAGCATATTACAGGGATGGAACACTGAAGCTTTCTTT. It is translated as CASSILQGWNTEAFF.

This clone showed up just once. The chain carries TRBV5-8 and TRBJ1-4; D unclear. The CDR3 covers 15 residues. The germline gives CDR1 SGHTS, CDR2 YDEGEE. V lost 4 bases and J lost 0, with 10 bases in between. CDR3 nucleotides: TGTGCCAGCAGCCCCTGGGAAACAACTAATGAAAAACTGTTTTTT. This codes for CASSPWETTNEKLFF.

The rearrangement links TRBV9 to TRBJ1-2; 8 nucleotides match TRBD1. This CDR3 region has 14 residues. The J segment lost 4 bases and the V segment lost 0 bases, leaving 2 bases of the junction unmatched. Germline-derived CDR1 and CDR2 are SGDLS and YYNGEE. The CDR3 DNA reads TGTGCCAGCAGCGTAGACAGGGGGACCTATGGCTACACCTTC. This gives the protein CASSVDRGTYGYTF.

This clone was found a few times. The J gene is TRBJ1-5, the V gene TRBV6-2 or TRBV6-3; tentatively, D is TRBD1 (5 bases). This CDR3 has 14 residues. In germline, CDR1 is MNHEY, CDR2 SVGEGT. Between the trimmed V and J ends, which lost 2 bases and 8 bases, there was a span of 13 bases. In DNA, the CDR3 is TGTGCCAGCAGTTACATGGAGGGGTCGAAGCCCCAGCATTTT. This sequence encodes CASSYMEGSKPQHF.

This clone came up a few times. The chain is built from TRBV6-2 or TRBV6-3 and TRBJ1-4; no reliable D call. This CDR3 spans 13 amino acids. Germline CDR1 MNHEY, CDR2 SVGEGT. Deletions cut 0 bases from V and 8 bases from J, with 7 bases between. The CDR3: CASSYSFGEKLFF. The CDR3, as DNA: TGTGCCAGCAGTTACTCGTTTGGAGAAAAACTGTTTTTT.

The V gene is TRBV27, the J gene TRBJ2-1, with D perhaps TRBD1 or TRBD2 (6 bases each). This CDR3 has 12 residues. From germline, CDR1 is MNHEY and CDR2 SMNVEV (reference sequence). Trimming shortened V by 6 bases and J by 14 bases, and 17 bases separated the two germline ends. CDR3 residues: CASRSSGAPEFF. The CDR3 coding sequence is TGTGCCAGCAGAAGCTCGGGGGCCCCTGAGTTCTTC.

The chain joins TRBV20-1 to TRBJ2-7, with 9 bases lining up with TRBD1. Germline V lookup: CDR1 DFQATT, CDR2 SNEGSKA (reference sequence). V trimming: 6 bases; J trimming: 0 bases; junction bases outside the gene matches: 3. There are 13 residues in the CDR3. CDR3 DNA sequence: TGCAGTGCCTCACAGGGGGCCTCCTACGAGCAGTACTTC. It translates to CSASQGASYEQYF.

This clone was observed a few times. The chain employs TRBV6-2 or TRBV6-3 and TRBJ1-5; D is undetermined. Germline V CDR1 and CDR2: MNHEY, SVGEGT. Trimming took off 6 bases at V and 3 bases at J, with 9 bases between the two ends. The CDR3 is 13 residues long. CDR3 bases: TGTGCCAGCAGAGACCCTTTCAATCAGCCCCAGCATTTT. Translation gives CASRDPFNQPQHF.

This clone was seen more than once but under ten times. This sequence joins TRBV6-1 and TRBJ2-7; possibly TRBD1 or TRBD2 for D (6 bases each). This CDR3 region has 15 residues. V shed 2 bases and J shed 5 bases, with 16 bases lying between them. CDR1 is MNHNS, CDR2 SASEGT, per germline. The CDR3 DNA is TGTGCCAGCAGTGAATGGGGGGACACCCGGGACGAGCAGTACTTC. This codes for CASSEWGDTRDEQYF.

The CDR3 sequence is CASSHMGNTEAFF. In nucleotides, the CDR3 is TGTGCCAGCAGTCACATGGGGAACACTGAAGCTTTCTTT. The rearrangement joins TRBV6-1 to TRBJ1-1; D is ambiguous. The CDR3 totals 13 residues. From germline, CDR1 is MNHNS and CDR2 SASEGT. V dropped 5 bases and J dropped 1 base, with 8 bases sitting between them.

This clone was counted a few times. V is TRBV5-1 and J is TRBJ2-2; a weak D match, TRBD2 (6 bases). Germline V CDR1 and CDR2: SGHRS, YFSETQ. V was shortened by 4 bases and J by 4 bases, with 14 bases between the two germline ends. CDR3 length equals 15 residues. DNA for the CDR3: TGCGCCAGCAGCCAGGGAGGCCGGGGCACCGGGGAGCTGTTTTTT. It is translated as CASSQGGRGTGELFF.

By sample fraction, this clone is large. The chain employs TRBV6-1 and TRBJ2-2; 9 nucleotides align to TRBD1. Germline V lookup: CDR1 MNHNS, CDR2 SASEGT. The junction had 9 bases not matched to a gene; V was cut back by 6 bases and J by 7 bases. The CDR3 sequence is 15 residues long. The CDR3 loop reads CASRQIQGAHGELFF. The CDR3 DNA is TGTGCCAGCAGACAAATACAGGGGGCACACGGGGAGCTGTTTTTT.

The rearrangement uses TRBV12-3 or TRBV12-4 and TRBJ2-1, with D perhaps matching TRBD2 (7 bases). There are 16 residues in the CDR3. V gave up 5 bases and J gave up 3 bases, with 17 bases separating them. CDR3 bases: TGTGCCAGCAGTCGGGGGAGGGGGGGAATCTACAATGAGCAGTTCTTC. Its protein is CASSRGRGGIYNEQFF.

This clone was observed a few times. This chain connects TRBV27 to TRBJ1-5; D gene ambiguous. V was shortened by 10 bases and J by 5 bases, with 18 bases between the two germline ends. CDR1 and CDR2 from the germline V gene are MNHEY and SMNVEV (reference sequence). The CDR3 is made up of 14 amino acids. In nucleotides, the CDR3 is TGTGCCACTCCCACCCGAAGACCCGATCAGCCCCAGCATTTT. It is translated as CATPTRRPDQPQHF.

This rearrangement joins TRBV6-6 to TRBJ1-5; D unclear. The CDR3 length is 13 residues. Germline V CDR1 and CDR2: MNHNY, SVGAGI (reference sequence). V lost 2 bases and J 3 bases, leaving 5 bases between the germline ends. CDR3: CASSYGSNQPQHF. CDR3 DNA: TGTGCCAGCAGTTACGGGTCCAATCAGCCCCAGCATTTT.

CDR3 sequence reads: CASIPGHRSSYEQYF. The CDR3 region has the DNA TGTGCCAGCATCCCGGGACACCGGAGCTCCTACGAGCAGTACTTC. V usage is TRBV6-1 and J usage is TRBJ2-7; weak D call: TRBD1 (6 bases). CDR1 and CDR2 from the germline V gene are MNHNS and SASEGT. The CDR3 is made up of 15 amino acids. The V and J ends lost 7 bases and 0 bases respectively, with 16 bases between them.

This rearrangement joins TRBV28 to TRBJ2-7, with 7 bases lining up with TRBD1. J gave up 0 bases and V 8 bases, and 10 bases lay outside the gene matches. Germline loops: CDR1 MDHEN, CDR2 SYDVKM. The CDR3 loop spans 15 amino acids. This CDR3 reads CASVAGQVTSYEQYF. Here the CDR3 DNA reads TGTGCCAGCGTCGCCGGACAGGTTACCTCCTACGAGCAGTACTTC.

In DNA, the CDR3 is TGCGCCAGCTCTGCTTTGGCTAGCGGGAGGGGGAACCAGTTCTTC. It codes for CASSALASGRGNQFF. The rearrangement links TRBV4-1 to TRBJ2-1; 12 positions agree with TRBD2. This CDR3 spans 15 amino acids. V was pared by 8 bases and J by 13 bases, with 15 bases of the junction left unmatched. Germline CDR1 and CDR2: MGHRA and YSYEKL.

This clone was seen a handful of times. The chain recombines TRBV12-3 or TRBV12-4 with TRBJ2-2; 8 positions match TRBD1. V was pared by 6 bases and J by 2 bases, with 5 bases of the junction left unmatched. The CDR3 runs to 15 residues. Here the CDR3 reads CASSRQGLNTGELFF. CDR3 in DNA: TGTGCCAGCAGCAGACAGGGGCTAAACACCGGGGAGCTGTTTTTT.

As concerns this clone: Its ends do not fully match the called genes, so a read error is possible. The rearrangement joins TRBV27 to TRBJ1-2; D gene unclear. CDR1 and CDR2 from the germline V gene are MNHEY and SMNVEV (reference sequence). The CDR3 totals 16 residues. Here the CDR3 DNA reads TGTACCAGCAGTTTAGGGTCCGGGGTTGGTAACTATGGCTACACCTTC. It specifies CTSSLGSGVGNYGYTF.

The chain links TRBV3-1 to TRBJ2-7; D remains unclear. The V gene's germline CDR1 is LGHDT and CDR2 YNNKEL (reference sequence). The V gene lost 6 bases and the J gene lost 0 bases, with 9 bases spanning the gap. This CDR3 is built from 13 residues. The CDR3, as DNA: TGTGCCAGCAGTCCCGATTACTCCTACGAGCAGTACTTC. It yields the protein CASSPDYSYEQYF.

V gene TRBV20-1 combines with J gene TRBJ1-2; D gene unclear. The ends were cut back, 1 base at V and 5 bases at J, with 14 bases in the middle. The CDR3 covers 14 residues. CDR1 and CDR2 from the germline V gene are DFQATT and SNEGSKA (reference sequence). The CDR3 spells CSARGAGVAYGYTF. In DNA form, the CDR3 reads TGCAGTGCTAGAGGGGCTGGGGTCGCATATGGCTACACCTTC.

A single count supports this clone. The gene calls are TRBV5-1 and TRBJ1-2, with D possibly matching TRBD1 (5 bases). The CDR3 is 16 residues long. Looked up from germline, CDR1 is SGHRS and CDR2 is YFSETQ. Trimming took off 0 bases at V and 4 bases at J, with 16 bases between the two ends. The CDR3 loop is CASSLGGTGTGYGYTF. CDR3 in DNA: TGCGCCAGCAGCTTGGGGGGGACCGGGACGGGCTATGGCTACACCTTC.

This sequence joins TRBV19 and TRBJ1-1; D is ambiguous. V lost 2 bases and J 2 bases, leaving 6 bases between the germline ends. Germline CDR1 and CDR2: LNHDA and SQIVND (reference sequence). The CDR3 loop spans 13 amino acids. CDR3 bases: TGTGCCAGTAGTATAAGACCCAACACTGAAGCTTTCTTT. It specifies CASSIRPNTEAFF.